The following is a TCR beta chain sequence with its context. The data were taken from a study of blood T cell repertoires in COVID-19. Measured with immunoSEQ multiplex PCR; TCRdb has only the in-frame clones, and not every one. The table has about 44,000 clones, around 90% seen once. Per germline, CDR1 SNHLY and CDR2 FYNNEI. This CDR3 is 14 amino acids long. Trimming pared 6 bases from V and 2 bases from J, leaving 11 bases between. The TCR originated in a woman aged 40 to 50 with acute or convalescent COVID-19. Sequenced: peripheral blood. The chain has TRBV2 and TRBJ2-1; possible D gene TRBD2, 5 bases. The CDR3 spells CASRGRAPYNEQFF. DNA for the CDR3: TGTGCCAGCAGGGGGAGAGCCCCCTACAATGAGCAGTTCTTC. Using reference TRBV2 and TRBJ2-1 for the parts outside the CDR3, the full variable domain is EPEVTQTPSHQVTQMGQEVILRCVPISNHLYFYWYRQILGQKVEFLVSFYNNEISEKSEIFDDQFSVERPDGSNFTLKIRSTKLEDSAMYFCASRGRAPYNEQFFGPGTRLTVL.